These T cell receptor beta chains were read from a single sample in a study of response to subunit inactivated influenza vaccine. TCRdb re-derived calls from the RT-PCR reads in MiXCR, one entry per CDR3 protein. The sample yields about 570,000 distinct CDR3 sequences, approximately 10% seen once. Separately, the same data were catalogued under a study of T cells expressing NK-cell markers.

Material: PBMCs from blood, obtained on the day of vaccination. The receptors shown here come from a man aged 45-60 years who received an inactivated influenza vaccine. Each CDR3 is given with its conserved first and last residue. Fields, in order: J gene, clone size, V gene, D gene, CDR3 protein, CDR3 DNA. D genes are given only for firm matches. Size is omitted from some rows. Given values are once, few, many or a class for expanded clones.

TRBJ2-7,.,TRBV11-2,TRBD1,CASSLAGQGAYEQYF,TGTGCCAGCAGCTTAGCGGGACAGGGGGCCTACGAGCAGTACTTC
TRBJ2-3,few,TRBV12-3/TRBV12-4,.,CASSSVGVPSTDTQYF,TGTGCCAGCAGTTCGGTGGGCGTACCTAGCACAGATACGCAGTATTTT
TRBJ2-5,.,TRBV7-3,TRBD1,CASSMGQGHQETQYF,TGTGCCAGCAGCATGGGACAGGGACACCAAGAGACCCAGTACTTC
TRBJ2-2,.,TRBV7-3,TRBD2,CASSLRGSGETGELFF,TGTGCCAGCAGCTTAAGAGGGAGCGGGGAGACCGGGGAGCTGTTTTTT
TRBJ1-1,.,TRBV29-1,.,CSVEDSLNTEAFF,TGCAGCGTTGAAGACAGCCTGAACACTGAAGCTTTCTTT
TRBJ2-1,.,TRBV7-3,TRBD2,CASSSYSGSTYNEQFF,TGTGCCAGCAGCTCTTATAGCGGGAGTACGTACAATGAGCAGTTCTTC
TRBJ2-6,.,TRBV20-1,.,CSARGSVGANVLTF,TGCAGTGCCAGGGGTTCTGTTGGGGCCAACGTCCTGACTTTC
TRBJ2-6,.,TRBV5-1,.,CASSLAYSSGANVLTF,TGCGCCAGCAGCTTGGCCTACAGCTCTGGGGCCAACGTCCTGACTTTC
TRBJ1-1,many,TRBV5-6,.,CASSLEEGAEAFF,TGTGCCAGCAGCTTGGAAGAGGGGGCTGAAGCTTTCTTT
TRBJ1-1,.,TRBV7-2,.,CASSPIGGDTEAFF,TGTGCCAGCAGCCCCATAGGAGGGGACACTGAAGCTTTCTTT
TRBJ2-1,many,TRBV7-2,.,CASSLVGGGRNEQFF,TGTGCCAGCAGCTTAGTTGGAGGGGGGCGGAATGAGCAGTTCTTC
TRBJ2-5,.,TRBV20-1,.,CSAFDRDHQETQYF,TGCAGTGCTTTTGACAGAGACCACCAAGAGACCCAGTACTTC
TRBJ2-1,many,TRBV4-1,TRBD2,CASRGLALIPTEQFF,TGCGCCAGCAGAGGACTAGCGTTGATTCCTACGGAGCAGTTCTTC
TRBJ2-5,.,TRBV20-1,.,CSAPGNMETQYF,TGCAGTGCTCCCGGCAACATGGAGACCCAGTACTTC
TRBJ2-7,.,TRBV6-5,TRBD1,CASSYADRGKYEQYF,TGTGCCAGCAGTTACGCCGACAGGGGGAAATACGAGCAGTACTTC
TRBJ1-2,many,TRBV7-8,.,CASSLTVIGLYGYTF,TGTGCCAGCAGCTTAACGGTTATCGGACTCTATGGCTACACCTTC
TRBJ2-7,.,TRBV5-5,TRBD1,CASSLAIQGADYEQYF,TGTGCCAGCAGCTTGGCCATACAGGGGGCTGACTACGAGCAGTACTTC
TRBJ2-1,.,TRBV5-1,.,CASSLASGGDADEQFF,TGCGCCAGCAGCTTGGCCTCTGGCGGGGATGCGGATGAGCAGTTCTTC
TRBJ2-1,few,TRBV28,.,CASRVPVASLFYSSYNEQFF,TGTGCCAGCAGAGTCCCGGTCGCTAGCCTCTTTTACAGCTCCTACAATGAGCAGTTCTTC
TRBJ1-1,.,TRBV4-2,.,CASSDQKGGIEAFF,TGTGCCAGCAGCGACCAGAAAGGGGGGATTGAAGCTTTCTTT
TRBJ1-1,.,TRBV4-3,.,CASSHTGNTEAFF,TGCGCCAGCAGCCATACAGGGAACACTGAAGCTTTCTTT
TRBJ2-2,.,TRBV12-3/TRBV12-4,TRBD2,CASSFSLAGYTGELFF,TGTGCCAGCAGTTTTTCTCTAGCGGGGTACACCGGGGAGCTGTTTTTT
TRBJ2-1,.,TRBV6-2/TRBV6-3,TRBD2,CASRGGAGGNEQFF,TGTGCCAGCAGGGGTGGGGCGGGGGGCAATGAGCAGTTCTTC
TRBJ2-1,.,TRBV11-2,.,CASSLERRDEQFF,TGTGCCAGCAGCTTAGAAAGGAGGGATGAGCAGTTCTTC